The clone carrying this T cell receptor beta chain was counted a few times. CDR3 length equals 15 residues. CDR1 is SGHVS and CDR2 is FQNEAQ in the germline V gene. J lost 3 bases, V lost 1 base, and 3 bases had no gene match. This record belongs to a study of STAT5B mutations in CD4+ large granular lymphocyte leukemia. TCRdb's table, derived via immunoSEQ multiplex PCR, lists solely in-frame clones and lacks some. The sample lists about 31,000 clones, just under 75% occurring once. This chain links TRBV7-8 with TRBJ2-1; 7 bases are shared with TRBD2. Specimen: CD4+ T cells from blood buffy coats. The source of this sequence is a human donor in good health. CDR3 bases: TGTGCCAGCAGCTTAGGCACTAGCGACTACAATGAGCAGTTCTTC. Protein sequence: CASSLGTSDYNEQFF.